The rows below give T cell receptor beta chains drawn from one sample of a study of shared clonotypes between healthy human individuals. Data came from immunoSEQ multiplex PCR; TCRdb stores just in-frame clones and leaves some out. The sample has fewer than 850,000 clones; 95% to 97% are singletons. Sequencing was carried out using naive CD8+ T cells sorted from blood. These receptors were taken from a man aged 25 to 45 in good health. CDR3s include the opening cysteine and the closing phenylalanine or tryptophan. A D gene is named only where the DNA matches it firmly. Size values are once, few and many counts, or a class for expanded clones, and some rows have none.

CDR3 | DNA | size | V | D | J
CASSLLAGVTDTQYF | TGTGCCAGCAGCTTACTAGCGGGAGTCACAGATACGCAGTATTTT | NA | TRBV11-2 | TRBD2 | TRBJ2-3
CASSPRKREASTWETQYF | TGTGCCAGCTCACCACGAAAGCGGGAGGCCTCAACGTGGGAGACCCAGTACTTC | NA | TRBV18 | TRBD2 | TRBJ2-5
CASSSPTGGAWDEQYF | TGTGCCAGCAGTTCTCCGACAGGGGGCGCTTGGGACGAGCAGTACTTC | NA | TRBV28 | TRBD1 | TRBJ2-7
CASSVGRDPGGNTIYF | TGTGCCAGCAGCGTAGGCCGGGACCCAGGGGGAAACACCATATATTTT | NA | TRBV9 | NA | TRBJ1-3
CASSARTGREAFF | TGTGCCAGCAGTGCCCGGACAGGGAGGGAAGCTTTCTTT | NA | TRBV27 | TRBD1 | TRBJ1-1
CASRSRDISEQFF | TGTGCCAGCAGGTCCCGGGACATAAGTGAGCAGTTCTTC | NA | TRBV7-9 | NA | TRBJ2-1
CASSLGVPGANVLTF | TGTGCCAGCAGCTTAGGCGTCCCTGGGGCCAACGTCCTGACTTTC | NA | TRBV7-9 | NA | TRBJ2-6
CASSLDGQGARGEKLFF | TGCGCCAGCAGCCTTGATGGACAGGGGGCGCGAGGTGAAAAACTGTTTTTT | NA | TRBV5-1 | TRBD1 | TRBJ1-4
CASSPIAGVVDEQYF | TGTGCCAGCAGCCCAATAGCGGGAGTCGTCGACGAGCAGTACTTC | NA | TRBV14 | TRBD2 | TRBJ2-7
CASSPPGNTEAFF | TGTGCCAGCAGCCCCCCAGGGAACACTGAAGCTTTCTTT | NA | TRBV7-9 | NA | TRBJ1-1
CASTQPTRLYEQYF | TGTGCCAGCACCCAACCTACTAGACTCTACGAGCAGTACTTC | once | TRBV27 | NA | TRBJ2-7
CASSYGTSGADTQYF | TGTGCCAGCAGCTACGGGACTAGCGGGGCAGATACGCAGTATTTT | NA | TRBV7-3 | TRBD2 | TRBJ2-3
CASQWGEWYEQYF | TGTGCCAGCCAATGGGGAGAATGGTACGAGCAGTACTTC | NA | TRBV28 | NA | TRBJ2-7
CASSSVGQGNYGYTF | TGTGCCAGCAGCTCCGTTGGACAGGGGAACTATGGCTACACCTTC | NA | TRBV7-2 | TRBD1 | TRBJ1-2
CASSLRSGHQPQHF | TGTGCCAGCAGTTTAAGGTCAGGGCATCAGCCCCAGCATTTT | NA | TRBV27 | NA | TRBJ1-5
CASSFGGTSGYDEQYF | TGTGCCAGCAGTTTCGGTGGGACTAGCGGGTACGACGAGCAGTACTTC | NA | TRBV28 | TRBD2 | TRBJ2-7
CASSPTNTGELFF | TGTGCCAGCAGCCCTACGAACACCGGGGAGCTGTTTTTT | NA | TRBV7-7 | NA | TRBJ2-2
CASSQLLAGVDEQYF | TGTGCCAGCAGCCAGCTACTAGCGGGAGTGGACGAGCAGTACTTC | NA | TRBV14 | TRBD2 | TRBJ2-7
CASSLGGDYGYTF | TGTGCCAGCAGCTTAGGGGGGGACTATGGCTACACCTTC | NA | TRBV7-9 | NA | TRBJ1-2
CASSYRDRPYEQYF | TGTGCCAGCAGCTACCGGGACAGGCCCTACGAGCAGTACTTC | NA | TRBV7-9 | TRBD1 | TRBJ2-7
CASSLTGGGYNEQFF | TGTGCCAGCAGCTTAACGGGAGGGGGGTACAATGAGCAGTTCTTC | NA | TRBV7-8 | TRBD2 | TRBJ2-1
CASSSTGKHQPQHF | TGTGCCAGCAGCTCTACAGGGAAACATCAGCCCCAGCATTTT | NA | TRBV27 | NA | TRBJ1-5
CASSKTKSYEQYF | TGTGCCAGCAGCAAGACAAAATCCTACGAGCAGTACTTC | once | TRBV21-1 | NA | TRBJ2-7
CASSPMDSSNTEAFF | TGTGCCAGTAGCCCTATGGACAGTTCGAACACTGAAGCTTTCTTT | once | TRBV19 | NA | TRBJ1-1
CASSLSFGALGYEQYF | TGTGCCAGCAGTTTATCATTCGGGGCTTTGGGCTACGAGCAGTACTTC | NA | TRBV27 | NA | TRBJ2-7
CAGSKGDEQYF | TGTGCCGGCTCCAAGGGCGACGAGCAGTACTTC | NA | TRBV10-3 | NA | TRBJ2-7
CASSLSVLAGLGQYF | TGTGCCAGCAGTTTATCGGTCCTAGCGGGGCTGGGGCAGTACTTC | NA | TRBV27 | TRBD2 | TRBJ2-7
CASSLDLDRQETQYF | TGTGCCAGCAGCTTAGATTTAGACAGACAAGAGACCCAGTACTTC | NA | TRBV11-2 | NA | TRBJ2-5
CASSFRTSGSITDTQYF | TGTGCCAGCAGTTTTAGGACTAGCGGGAGTATCACAGATACGCAGTATTTT | NA | TRBV28 | TRBD2 | TRBJ2-3
CASSIKGSQPQHF | TGTGCCAGTAGTATTAAGGGAAGTCAGCCCCAGCATTTT | NA | TRBV19 | NA | TRBJ1-5
CASSPTGEDEKLFF | TGTGCCAGCAGTCCCACAGGGGAAGATGAAAAACTGTTTTTT | NA | TRBV28 | TRBD1 | TRBJ1-4
CASSQETGLPGELFF | TGTGCCAGCAGCCAAGAAACGGGACTACCCGGGGAGCTGTTTTTT | NA | TRBV4-2 | TRBD2 | TRBJ2-2
CASSPGQGGSYEQYF | TGTGCCAGCAGCCCAGGACAGGGAGGGTCCTACGAGCAGTACTTC | NA | TRBV9 | NA | TRBJ2-7
CASSIQTEHTQYF | TGTGCCAGCAGTATACAAACAGAACATACGCAGTATTTT | NA | TRBV27 | NA | TRBJ2-3
CASKKQGTSYEQYF | TGCGCCAGCAAAAAACAGGGGACCTCCTACGAGCAGTACTTC | NA | TRBV10-2 | TRBD1 | TRBJ2-7
CASSRAECSSSYNEQFF | TGTGCCAGCAGCCGAGCGGAGTGCTCGAGCTCCTACAATGAGCAGTTCTTC | NA | TRBV21-1 | NA | TRBJ2-1
CASSQDSSGEQFF | TGCGCCAGCAGCCAAGATTCTAGCGGGGAGCAGTTCTTC | NA | TRBV4-3 | TRBD2 | TRBJ2-1
CAWSVIAANTGELFF | TGTGCCTGGAGTGTCATAGCGGCGAACACCGGGGAGCTGTTTTTT | once | TRBV30 | NA | TRBJ2-2
CASSPTGGWELFF | TGTGCCAGCAGCCCGACCGGAGGCTGGGAGCTGTTTTTT | once | TRBV7-9 | NA | TRBJ2-2
CASSPTLGRGRVWYTEAFF | TGTGCCAGCTCACCGACCCTGGGTAGGGGGCGAGTGTGGTACACTGAAGCTTTCTTT | NA | TRBV18 | TRBD1 | TRBJ1-1